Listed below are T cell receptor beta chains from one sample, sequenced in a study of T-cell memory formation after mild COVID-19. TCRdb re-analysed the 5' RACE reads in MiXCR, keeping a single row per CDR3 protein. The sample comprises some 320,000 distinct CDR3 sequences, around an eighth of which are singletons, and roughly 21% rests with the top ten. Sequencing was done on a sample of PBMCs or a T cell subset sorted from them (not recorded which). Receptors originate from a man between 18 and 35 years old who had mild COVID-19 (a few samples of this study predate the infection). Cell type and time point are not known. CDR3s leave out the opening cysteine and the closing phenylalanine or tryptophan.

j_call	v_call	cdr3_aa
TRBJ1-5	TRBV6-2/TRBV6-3	ASSWGGPQH
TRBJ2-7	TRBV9	ASSVGKGRYEQY
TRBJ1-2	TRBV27	ASSSALAGNGYT
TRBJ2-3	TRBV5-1	ASSNRQPTSTDTQY
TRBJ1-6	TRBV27	ASRPSSGDSPLH
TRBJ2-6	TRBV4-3	ASSLRQAPLSGANVLT
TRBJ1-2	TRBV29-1	SVGPDRAGGSYT
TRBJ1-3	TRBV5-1	ASSLLSGNTIY
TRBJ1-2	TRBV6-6	ASSYDGRGSMGYT
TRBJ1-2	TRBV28	ASSFRIGNGYT
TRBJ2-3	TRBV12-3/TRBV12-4	ASSQDYNTDTQY
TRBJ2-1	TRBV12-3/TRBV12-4	ASSSTSTSGGAAEQF
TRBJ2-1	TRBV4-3	ASSQDGSWVSKF
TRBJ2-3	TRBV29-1	SVGYSSGDTDTQY